This T cell receptor (beta chain) was obtained from a study of cytomegalovirus exposure and HLA in healthy donors. Study-wide context: About 85 million unique TCR sequences came from HLA-typed donors in an early release. There were just under 400 genotyped donors. Of these, 81% fell in the genetic ancestry cluster associated with self-reported Caucasian donors.

Regarding the study as a whole: Usually a TCR sequence was rare, but some public TCRs were found in many donors. Among TCR beta chains, those listed as cytomegalovirus-associated numbered approximately 150.

Vbeta (60) and Jbeta (13) primers were used in the PCR. Profiling relied on immunoSEQ multiplex PCR, and the TCRdb table lists in-frame clones only, not all of them. The sample holds roughly 61,000 clones, around 90% seen once. Details on this clone: The antigen remains undetermined.

Sequencing was performed on PBMCs. The sequence came from a young man in good health and CMV-seropositive.

The chain's CDR3 is CATSRDGGQGVSTQYF. Here the CDR3 DNA reads TGTGCCACCAGCAGAGATGGGGGACAGGGTGTCAGTACGCAGTATTTT. The chain recombines TRBV15 with TRBJ2-3; 9 bases map to TRBD1. J lost 8 bases, V lost 0 bases, and 9 bases had no gene match. This CDR3 has 16 residues. The V gene's germline CDR1 is LNHNV and CDR2 YYDKDF (reference sequence).